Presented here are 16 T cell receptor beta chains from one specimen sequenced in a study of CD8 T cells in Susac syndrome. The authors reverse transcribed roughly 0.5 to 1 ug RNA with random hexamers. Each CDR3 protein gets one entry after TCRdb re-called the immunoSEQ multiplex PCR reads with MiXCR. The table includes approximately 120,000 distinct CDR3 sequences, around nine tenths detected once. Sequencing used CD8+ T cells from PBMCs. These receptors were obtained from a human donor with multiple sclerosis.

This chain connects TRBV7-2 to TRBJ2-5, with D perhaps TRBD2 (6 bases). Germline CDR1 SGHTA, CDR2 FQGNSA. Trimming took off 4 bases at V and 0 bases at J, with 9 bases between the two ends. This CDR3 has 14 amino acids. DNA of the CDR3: TGTGCCAGCAGCTGGGGGGAGTACCAAGAGACCCAGTACTTC. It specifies CASSWGEYQETQYF.

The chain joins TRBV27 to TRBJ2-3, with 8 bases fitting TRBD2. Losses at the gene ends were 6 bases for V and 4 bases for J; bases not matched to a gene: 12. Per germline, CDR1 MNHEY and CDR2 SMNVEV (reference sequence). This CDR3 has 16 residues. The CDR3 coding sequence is TGTGCCAGCAGCCTCGGAGCGGGAGTTGGGTCAGATACGCAGTATTTT. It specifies CASSLGAGVGSDTQYF.

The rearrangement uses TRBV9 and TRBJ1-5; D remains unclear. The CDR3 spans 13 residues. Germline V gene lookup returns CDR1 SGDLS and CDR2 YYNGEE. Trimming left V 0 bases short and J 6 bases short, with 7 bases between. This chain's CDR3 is CASSVEGTQPQHF. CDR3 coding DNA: TGTGCCAGCAGCGTAGAGGGTACTCAGCCCCAGCATTTT.

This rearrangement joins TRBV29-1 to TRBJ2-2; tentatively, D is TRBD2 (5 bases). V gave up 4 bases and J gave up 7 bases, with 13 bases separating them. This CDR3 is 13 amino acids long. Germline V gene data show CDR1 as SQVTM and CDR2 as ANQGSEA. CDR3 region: CSVVNSGDGELFF. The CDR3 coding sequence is TGCAGCGTTGTTAATTCCGGGGACGGGGAGCTGTTTTTT.

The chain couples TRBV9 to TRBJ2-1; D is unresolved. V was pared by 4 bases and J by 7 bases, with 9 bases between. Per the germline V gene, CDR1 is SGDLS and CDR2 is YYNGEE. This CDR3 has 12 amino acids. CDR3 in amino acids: CASSFDLNEQFF. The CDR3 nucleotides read TGTGCCAGCAGCTTTGACCTAAATGAGCAGTTCTTC.

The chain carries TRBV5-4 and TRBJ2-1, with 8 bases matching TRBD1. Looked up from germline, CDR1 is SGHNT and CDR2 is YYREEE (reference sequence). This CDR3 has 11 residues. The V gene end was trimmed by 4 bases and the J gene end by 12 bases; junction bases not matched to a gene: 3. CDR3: CASSLGQVQFF. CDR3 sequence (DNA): TGTGCCAGCAGCCTGGGACAGGTGCAGTTCTTC.

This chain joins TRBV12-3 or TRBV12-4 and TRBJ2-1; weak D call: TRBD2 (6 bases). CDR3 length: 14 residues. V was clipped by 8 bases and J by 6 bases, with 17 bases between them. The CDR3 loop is CASRPVGTLNEQFF. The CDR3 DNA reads TGTGCCAGCCGCCCTGTAGGGACTCTCAATGAGCAGTTCTTC.

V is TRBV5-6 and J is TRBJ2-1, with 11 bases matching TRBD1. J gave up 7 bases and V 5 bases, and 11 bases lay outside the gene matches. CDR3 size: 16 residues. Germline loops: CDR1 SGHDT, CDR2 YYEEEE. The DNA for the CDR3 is TGTGCCAGCAGTCCCGACGGGACAGGGGGAAGAAATGAGCAGTTCTTC. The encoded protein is CASSPDGTGGRNEQFF.

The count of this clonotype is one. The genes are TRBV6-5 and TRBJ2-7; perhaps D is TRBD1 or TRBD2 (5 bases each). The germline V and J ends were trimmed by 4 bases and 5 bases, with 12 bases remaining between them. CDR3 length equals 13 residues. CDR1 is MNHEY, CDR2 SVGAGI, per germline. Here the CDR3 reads CASSFGDLDEQYF. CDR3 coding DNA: TGTGCCAGCAGTTTCGGGGACCTCGACGAGCAGTACTTC.

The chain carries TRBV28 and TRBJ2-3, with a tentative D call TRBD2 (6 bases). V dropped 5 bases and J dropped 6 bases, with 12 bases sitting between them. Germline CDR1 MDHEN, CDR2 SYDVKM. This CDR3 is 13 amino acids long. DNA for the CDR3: TGTGCCAGCAGTCTTCTAGCGACGGATACGCAGTATTTT. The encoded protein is CASSLLATDTQYF.

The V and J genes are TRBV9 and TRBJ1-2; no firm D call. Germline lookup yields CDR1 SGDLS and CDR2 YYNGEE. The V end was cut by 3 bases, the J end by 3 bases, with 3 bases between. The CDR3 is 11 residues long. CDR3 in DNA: TGTGCCAGCAGCGCATACTATGGCTACACCTTC. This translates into CASSAYYGYTF.

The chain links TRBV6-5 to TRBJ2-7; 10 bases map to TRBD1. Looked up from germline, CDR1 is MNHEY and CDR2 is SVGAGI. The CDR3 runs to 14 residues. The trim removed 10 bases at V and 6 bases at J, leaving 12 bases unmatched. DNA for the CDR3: TGTGCCACTAGGCCGACCGGGACAGGGGTCGAGCAGTACTTC. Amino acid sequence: CATRPTGTGVEQYF.

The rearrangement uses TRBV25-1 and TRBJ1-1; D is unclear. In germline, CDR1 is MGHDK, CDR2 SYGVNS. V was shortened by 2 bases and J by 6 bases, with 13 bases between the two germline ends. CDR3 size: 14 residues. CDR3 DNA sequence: TGTGCCAGCAGTGAAGAGGGATGGGTCCCTGAAGCTTTCTTT. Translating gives CASSEEGWVPEAFF. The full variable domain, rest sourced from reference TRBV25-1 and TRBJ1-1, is EADIYQTPRYLVIGTGKKITLECSQTMGHDKMYWYQQDPGMELHLIHYSYGVNSTEKGDLSSESTVSRIRTEHFPLTLESARPSHTSQYLCASSEEGWVPEAFFGQGTRLTVV.

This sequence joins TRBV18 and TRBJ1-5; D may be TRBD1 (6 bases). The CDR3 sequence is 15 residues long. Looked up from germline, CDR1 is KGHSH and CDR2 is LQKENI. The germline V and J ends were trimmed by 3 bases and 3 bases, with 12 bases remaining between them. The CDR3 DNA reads TGTGCCAGCTCACCTGGACAGACTATCAATCAGCCCCAGCATTTT. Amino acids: CASSPGQTINQPQHF. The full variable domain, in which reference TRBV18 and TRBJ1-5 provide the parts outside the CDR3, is NAGVMQNPRHLVRRRGQEARLRCSPMKGHSHVYWYRQLPEEGLKFMVYLQKENIIDESGMPKERFSAEFPKEGPSILRIQQVVRGDSAAYFCASSPGQTINQPQHFGDGTRLSIL.

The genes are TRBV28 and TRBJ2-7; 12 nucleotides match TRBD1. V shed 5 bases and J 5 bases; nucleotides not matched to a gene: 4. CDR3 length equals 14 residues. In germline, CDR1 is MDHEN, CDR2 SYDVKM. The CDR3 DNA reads TGTGCCAGCAGTCTCCGGGACAGGGGGCACGAGCAGTACTTC. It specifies CASSLRDRGHEQYF.

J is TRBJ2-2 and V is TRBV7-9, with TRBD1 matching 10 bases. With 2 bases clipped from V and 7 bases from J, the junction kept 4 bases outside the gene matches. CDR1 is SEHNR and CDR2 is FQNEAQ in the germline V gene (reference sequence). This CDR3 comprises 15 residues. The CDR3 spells CASSLRQGANGELFF. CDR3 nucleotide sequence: TGTGCCAGCAGCTTACGACAGGGGGCAAACGGGGAGCTGTTTTTT.